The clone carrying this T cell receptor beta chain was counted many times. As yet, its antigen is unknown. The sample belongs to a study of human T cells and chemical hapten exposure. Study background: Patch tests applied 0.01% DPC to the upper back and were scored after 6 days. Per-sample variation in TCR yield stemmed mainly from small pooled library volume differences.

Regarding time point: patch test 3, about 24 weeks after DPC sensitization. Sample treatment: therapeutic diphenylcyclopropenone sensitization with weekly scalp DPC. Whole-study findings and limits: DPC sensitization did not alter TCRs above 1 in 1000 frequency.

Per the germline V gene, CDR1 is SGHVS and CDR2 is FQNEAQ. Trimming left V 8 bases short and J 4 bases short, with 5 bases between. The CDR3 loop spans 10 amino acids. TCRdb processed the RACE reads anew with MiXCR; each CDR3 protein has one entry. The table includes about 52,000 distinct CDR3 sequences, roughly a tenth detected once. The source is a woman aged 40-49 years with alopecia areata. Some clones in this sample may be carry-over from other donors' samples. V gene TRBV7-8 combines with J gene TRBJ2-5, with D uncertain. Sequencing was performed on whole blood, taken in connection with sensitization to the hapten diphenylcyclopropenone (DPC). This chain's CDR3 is CASAGETQYF. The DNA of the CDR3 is TGTGCCAGCGCTGGAGAGACCCAGTACTTC. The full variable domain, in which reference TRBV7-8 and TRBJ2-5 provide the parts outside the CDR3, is GAGVSQSPRYKVAKRGQDVALRCDPISGHVSLFWYQQALGQGPEFLTYFQNEAQLDKSGLPSDRFFAERPEGSVSTLKIQRTQQEDSAVYLCASAGETQYFGPGTRLLVL.